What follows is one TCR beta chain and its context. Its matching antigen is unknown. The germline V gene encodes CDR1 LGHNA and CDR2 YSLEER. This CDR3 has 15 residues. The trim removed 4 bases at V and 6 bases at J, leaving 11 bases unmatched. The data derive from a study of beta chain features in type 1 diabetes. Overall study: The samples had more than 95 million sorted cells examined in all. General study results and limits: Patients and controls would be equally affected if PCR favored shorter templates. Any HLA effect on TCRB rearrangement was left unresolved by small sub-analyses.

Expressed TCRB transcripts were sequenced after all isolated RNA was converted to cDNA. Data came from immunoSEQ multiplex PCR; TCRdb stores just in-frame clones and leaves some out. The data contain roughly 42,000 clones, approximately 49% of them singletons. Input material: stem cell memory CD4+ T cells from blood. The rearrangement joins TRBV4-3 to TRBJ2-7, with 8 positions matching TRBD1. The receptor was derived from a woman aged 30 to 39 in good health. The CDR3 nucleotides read TGCGCCAGCAGCCCTCTCGTACAGGGGGTGTCCGAGCAGTACTTC. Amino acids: CASSPLVQGVSEQYF.